This section outlines one TCR beta chain sequence together with its context. Its specificity is not known. Measured with immunoSEQ multiplex PCR; TCRdb has only the in-frame clones, and not every one. This table has about 180,000 clones, around 90% appearing once. These data are taken from a study of Ad26.COV2.S vaccination and SARS-CoV-2 variants. The study, taken as a whole, reports: Placebo recipients and vaccine recipients were similar in non-spike TCR breadth.

Germline assignment: CDR1 MNHEY and CDR2 SMNVEV (reference sequence). The CDR3 is 17 amino acids. Trimming took off 4 bases at V and 0 bases at J, with 17 bases between the two ends. The genes are TRBV27 and TRBJ2-3; the D gene is possibly TRBD2 (6 bases). This specimen was peripheral blood, taken after recovery from COVID-19. This clonotype was sampled from a human donor who had recovered from COVID-19. CDR3 nucleotides: TGTGCCAGCAGTTCCCTGCCGCGGGGCCCTAGCACAGATACGCAGTATTTT. Its translation is CASSSLPRGPSTDTQYF.